Below, 20 T cell receptor beta chains from the same sample are listed, as sequenced in a study of T cell responses to AZD1222 COVID-19 vaccine. Some clones are missing from TCRdb's copy, which holds only in-frame ones; the method was immunoSEQ multiplex PCR. The sample shows approximately 35,000 clones, 65% to 90% of them seen only once. The sequencing used peripheral blood, collected on day 0 of AZD1222 vaccination. The receptors stem from an adult in good health.

This clone was counted only a few times. The chain couples TRBV29-1 to TRBJ1-5, with 10 bases identical to TRBD1. V was pared by 6 bases and J by 6 bases, with 8 bases of the junction left unmatched. The CDR3 has 14 residues. Germline CDR1 and CDR2: SQVTM and ANQGSEA. The CDR3 region is CSVGGQGIGQPQHF. The CDR3, as DNA: TGCAGCGTCGGGGGACAGGGGATCGGTCAGCCCCAGCATTTT.

The rearrangement uses TRBV4-1 and TRBJ2-7; tentatively, D is TRBD2 (6 bases). Trimming stripped 3 bases from V and 5 bases from J, with 11 bases between. The CDR3 totals 13 residues. CDR1 and CDR2 from the germline V gene are MGHRA and YSYEKL. DNA for the CDR3: TGCGCCAGCAGCCAGGGACTCATTAACGAGCAGTACTTC. Its protein is CASSQGLINEQYF.

V gene TRBV30 combines with J gene TRBJ1-5; D unresolved. Trimming cost V 0 bases and J 6 bases, with 9 bases left between them. This CDR3 spans 13 amino acids. Per the germline V gene, CDR1 is GTSNPN and CDR2 is SVGIG (reference sequence). CDR3 DNA sequence: TGTGCCTGGAGTGTAGGAGTGACTCAGCCCCAGCATTTT. Protein product: CAWSVGVTQPQHF.

This clone was seen more than once but under ten times. V and J are TRBV28 and TRBJ2-1, with D tentatively TRBD1 (6 bases). The V gene lost 7 bases and the J gene lost 1 base, with 20 bases spanning the gap. The germline V gene encodes CDR1 MDHEN and CDR2 SYDVKM. The CDR3 length is 17 residues. CDR3 bases: TGTGCCAGCACCACAGCAGGGGACCCGAGGTCCTACAATGAGCAGTTCTTC. It is translated as CASTTAGDPRSYNEQFF. The complete variable domain, with remaining parts taken from reference TRBV28 and TRBJ2-1, reads DVKVTQSSRYLVKRTGEKVFLECVQDMDHENMFWYRQDPGLGLRLIYFSYDVKMKEKGDIPEGYSVSREKKERFSLILESASTNQTSMYLCASTTAGDPRSYNEQFFGPGTRLTVL.

This clone was recorded once. The chain links TRBV2 to TRBJ2-2, with a possible D match to TRBD2 (6 bases). V lost 5 bases, J lost 4 bases, and 11 bases lay in between. The CDR3 sequence is 14 residues long. CDR1 and CDR2 from the germline V gene are SNHLY and FYNNEI. The CDR3, as DNA: TGTGCCAGCAGTTATGCGGGACGCACCGGGGAGCTGTTTTTT. It specifies CASSYAGRTGELFF.

This chain joins TRBV4-1 and TRBJ1-2, with D perhaps TRBD1 (6 bases). V was cut by 4 bases and J by 5 bases, with 17 bases left in between. This CDR3 has 15 residues. In germline, CDR1 is MGHRA, CDR2 YSYEKL. The CDR3 loop is CASSPDPGQGYGYTF. For the CDR3, the DNA is TGCGCCAGCAGCCCGGACCCCGGTCAGGGGTATGGCTACACCTTC.

The chain links TRBV28 to TRBJ1-1; tentatively, D is TRBD1 (5 bases). V was shortened by 6 bases and J by 1 base, with 15 bases between the two germline ends. Germline V gene lookup returns CDR1 MDHEN and CDR2 SYDVKM. There are 15 residues in the CDR3. The CDR3 is CASRGTALGNTEAFF. The CDR3 coding sequence is TGTGCCAGCAGAGGGACCGCGCTGGGGAACACTGAAGCTTTCTTT.

The V gene is TRBV7-9, the J gene TRBJ1-6; D is possibly TRBD1 (5 bases). V lost 4 bases, J lost 9 bases, and 7 bases lay in between. This CDR3 region has 12 residues. Looked up from germline, CDR1 is SEHNR and CDR2 is FQNEAQ (reference sequence). CDR3 loop: CASSSGGSPLHF. The CDR3 DNA is TGTGCCAGCAGCTCTGGGGGTTCACCCCTCCACTTT.

Turning to this clone: The sample holds other DNA sequences that translate to the same CDR3. The V call is TRBV2, the J call TRBJ1-4; D unclear. CDR1 SNHLY and CDR2 FYNNEI come from the germline V gene. This CDR3 spans 11 amino acids. Trimming removed 2 bases at V and 6 bases at J, with 1 base between. The CDR3 DNA follows: TGTGCCAGCAGTGAATATGAAAAACTGTTTTTT. Its protein product is CASSEYEKLFF.

The chain joins TRBV29-1 to TRBJ1-2, with TRBD1 identical over 10 bases. Germline CDR1 and CDR2: SQVTM and ANQGSEA. CDR3 length equals 11 residues. This chain's CDR3 is CSSGTGDGYTF. The CDR3 DNA sequence: TGCAGTTCCGGGACAGGGGATGGCTACACCTTC.

In DNA form, the CDR3 reads TGTGCCAGCACGGCAGGGGGAGAGACCTATGGCTACACCTTC. It encodes CASTAGGETYGYTF. This rearrangement joins TRBV2 to TRBJ1-2; 7 nucleotides align to TRBD1. This CDR3 spans 14 amino acids. Germline assignment: CDR1 SNHLY and CDR2 FYNNEI. After removal of 7 bases from V and 4 bases from J, the junction contained 9 bases not matched to a gene.

The V gene is TRBV27, the J gene TRBJ1-5; D is uncertain. Germline V gene data show CDR1 as MNHEY and CDR2 as SMNVEV (reference sequence). CDR3 length: 13 amino acids. Trimming pared 2 bases from V and 7 bases from J, leaving 9 bases between. CDR3 loop: CASSLAGGQPQHF. The DNA of the CDR3 is TGTGCCAGCAGTTTAGCAGGAGGACAGCCCCAGCATTTT.

The chain recombines TRBV7-6 with TRBJ2-7, with 9 bases that match TRBD1. This CDR3 is built from 14 residues. V was pared by 3 bases and J by 5 bases, with 5 bases of the junction left unmatched. The germline V gene has CDR1 SGHVS and CDR2 FNYEAQ. CDR3: CASSLGTGSDEQYF. The CDR3 DNA follows: TGTGCCAGCAGCTTGGGGACAGGGTCCGACGAGCAGTACTTC.

The V call is TRBV6-2 or TRBV6-3, the J call TRBJ2-7, with D possibly being TRBD1 or TRBD2 (5 bases each). This CDR3 region has 13 residues. Germline V CDR1 and CDR2: MNHEY, SVGEGT. V was trimmed by 5 bases and J by 2 bases, leaving 10 bases between them. The CDR3 DNA follows: TGTGCCAGCAGTGGGCAGGGACCCTACGAGCAGTACTTC. This sequence encodes CASSGQGPYEQYF.

This sequence joins TRBV7-9 and TRBJ2-5; D might be TRBD1 (6 bases). Germline CDR1 and CDR2: SEHNR and FQNEAQ (reference sequence). This CDR3 contains 14 residues. Trimming stripped 3 bases from V and 2 bases from J, with 10 bases between. The CDR3 DNA reads TGTGCCAGCAGCTTCTACGGGACACAAGAGACCCAGTACTTC. It codes for CASSFYGTQETQYF.

The V call is TRBV6-2 or TRBV6-3, the J call TRBJ2-7; D call uncertain. Per germline, CDR1 MNHEY and CDR2 SVGEGT. This CDR3 is built from 11 residues. V lost 0 bases to trimming and J lost 6 bases, with 3 bases between them. CDR3 coding DNA: TGTGCCAGCAGTTACTCCCCCGAGCAGTACTTC. As protein: CASSYSPEQYF.

This clone was detected a few times. The chain carries TRBV4-1 and TRBJ1-5; 9 bases are a match to TRBD1. The CDR3 has 15 residues. V lost 3 bases to trimming and J lost 6 bases; unmatched junction nucleotides: 6. Germline-derived CDR1 and CDR2 are MGHRA and YSYEKL. CDR3 nucleotides: TGCGCCAGCAGCCAGGGACAGGGACCGTCTCAGCCCCAGCATTTT. This translates into CASSQGQGPSQPQHF.

The chain employs TRBV28 and TRBJ1-6; TRBD1 is a possible D gene (6 bases). CDR1 and CDR2 from the germline V gene are MDHEN and SYDVKM. This CDR3 spans 12 amino acids. Trimming stripped 6 bases from V and 11 bases from J, with 11 bases between. Written as DNA, the CDR3 is TGTGCCAGCAGGGTACAGGGTCCACCCCTCCACTTT. This gives the protein CASRVQGPPLHF.

This clone was picked up a small number of times. The CDR3 loop reads CASKGWQTTDTQYF. CDR3 in DNA: TGTGCCTCGAAAGGGTGGCAGACCACAGATACGCAGTATTTT. This chain connects TRBV19 to TRBJ2-3; no firm D call. Germline V gene lookup returns CDR1 LNHDA and CDR2 SQIVND (reference sequence). CDR3 length: 14 residues. Deletions cut 11 bases from V and 2 bases from J, with 17 bases between.

V and J are TRBV6-1 and TRBJ1-3; D unclear. The germline CDR1 and CDR2 sequences are MNHNS and SASEGT. V shed 2 bases and J shed 0 bases, with 11 bases lying between them. The CDR3 runs 16 residues. The CDR3 coding sequence is TGTGCCAGCAGTGAAACCAGTCCTATCTCTGGAAACACCATATATTTT. Amino acid sequence: CASSETSPISGNTIYF.